A selection of T cell receptor beta chains follows, all from one sample in a study of T cells in localized non-small cell lung cancer. The repertoire was sequenced with immunoSEQ multiplex PCR; TCRdb's copy has only in-frame clones and lacks some. Of 70,000 to 85,000 clones listed, around 85% are singletons. This material consisted of peripheral blood, taken before any cancer treatment. Receptor source: a female donor at least 60 years old with stage I lung adenocarcinoma. Each CDR3 is given with its conserved first and last residue. The order of the fields is J gene, V gene, CDR3 protein.

TRBJ2-2 TRBV5-1 CASRILNTGELFF
TRBJ2-7 TRBV19 CASQLAPNRAVSGEQYF
TRBJ2-1 TRBV19 CARQNNEQFF
TRBJ2-3 TRBV6-4 CASKRQESTDTQYF
TRBJ1-1 TRBV4-1 CASSLGVEAFF
TRBJ2-1 TRBV28 CATSGFVSYNEQFF
TRBJ1-2 TRBV29-1 CSVGRDRGNYGYTF
TRBJ1-2 TRBV10-1 CASSEGRFYGYTF
TRBJ2-7 TRBV28 CASRERDGGSYEQYF
TRBJ2-7 TRBV11-3 CASSPRGSSYEQYF
TRBJ2-2 TRBV19 CASRGQGITGELFF
TRBJ1-1 TRBV10-3 CAISDTTATEAFF
TRBJ1-2 TRBV19 CASRPLRTGMHGYTF
TRBJ1-1 TRBV27 CASSLGGGTEAFF
TRBJ1-3 TRBV2 CASSEGIQGGNTIYF
TRBJ2-3 TRBV5-1 CASSYQGASTDTQYF
TRBJ1-1 TRBV11-3 CASSLEVGLGAFF
TRBJ2-3 TRBV2 CASQLAGGPIDTQYF
TRBJ2-4 TRBV5-1 CASSLEFAGQGDAIQYF
TRBJ2-3 TRBV11-3 CASSTTAGTGGATDTQYF
TRBJ2-1 TRBV18 CASSLGSSPTQRHEQFF
TRBJ1-1 TRBV29-1 CSVHEQGAGTEAFF
TRBJ2-1 TRBV5-1 CASSLGAVSSYNEQFF
TRBJ2-5 TRBV12-5 CASGLVRDGVVGARQETQYF
TRBJ2-7 TRBV7-9 CASSSSHASYEQYF
TRBJ2-3 TRBV5-8 CASSRTINPLGTQYF
TRBJ2-5 TRBV5-1 CASSEGFQETQYF
TRBJ1-5 TRBV19 CASSIDRKVGPQHF
TRBJ2-7 TRBV27 CASSLFSIGESSYEQYF
TRBJ2-1 TRBV2 CASSEGIYNEQFF
TRBJ1-2 TRBV7-3 CASSRNGTGVCGYTF
TRBJ1-3 TRBV5-6 CASSFQGGSLDGNTIYF
TRBJ1-3 TRBV19 CASSFSLQGPGNTIYF
TRBJ1-1 TRBV19 CAWEGGNTEAFF
TRBJ2-7 TRBV7-2 CASSPTSMSEPNF
TRBJ1-1 TRBV5-1 CASSSTLNTEAFF
TRBJ2-7 TRBV7-9 CASSLSPPGFLRYEQYF
TRBJ2-4 TRBV7-8 CASSLTMSQNIQYF
TRBJ2-7 TRBV5-1 CASSLGKGSYEQYF
TRBJ2-7 TRBV18 CASSPPMGYEQYF
TRBJ1-3 TRBV5-1 CASSPGRSGNTIYF
TRBJ2-5 TRBV7-2 CASSARTSGETQYF
TRBJ1-1 TRBV5-1 CASSLNTGVNTEAFF
TRBJ2-7 TRBV7-2 CASSRDSLYEQYF
TRBJ1-5 TRBV29-1 CSVSQGGQPQHF
TRBJ2-7 TRBV7-8 CASSTFGDPPGYEQYF
TRBJ2-7 TRBV9 CASSVGASGTYEQYF
TRBJ2-1 TRBV7-3 CASSLSGRYNEQFF
TRBJ2-3 TRBV28 CASAGTFTDTQYF
TRBJ1-1 TRBV5-1 CASSPQGMNTEAFF
TRBJ2-3 TRBV18 CASSGGVTDTQYF
TRBJ1-1 TRBV9 CASSAPAQKGQSNTEAFF
TRBJ1-1 TRBV7-9 CASSPTGVPTEAFF
TRBJ2-3 TRBV2 CASSEALSSTQYF
TRBJ1-2 TRBV5-1 CASSFAGRVEGYTF
TRBJ1-1 TRBV10-3 CATTAAGGNTEAFF
TRBJ1-2 TRBV7-2 CASSFQGAYGYTF
TRBJ2-2 TRBV6-6 CASSYRGELFF
TRBJ2-3 TRBV4-2 CASSQGVDYTDTQYF